Below are 23 T cell receptor beta chains sequenced from a single sample in a study of healthy donors' naive CD4 and CD8 T cells. A linear amplification protocol produced the TCR libraries from about 0.45 ug of total RNA. TCRdb reprocessed the reads with MiXCR, giving one entry per CDR3 protein. The repertoire consists of 200,000 or so distinct CDR3 sequences, with 65% to 75% occurring once and the leading ten covering 2.3%. Sequencing used naive CD4+ and CD8+ T cells sorted from blood, pooled from several donors. The receptor source for this set is a pool of human donors in good health; the sample pools cells from several healthy donors.

A few counts support this clonotype. The J gene is TRBJ1-2, the V gene TRBV27; the match to TRBD1 covers 9 bases. Germline V gives CDR1 MNHEY, CDR2 SMNVEV (reference sequence). V was pared by 9 bases and J by 5 bases, with 7 bases of the junction left unmatched. This CDR3 spans 13 amino acids. The CDR3 loop is CASRDRVEYGYTF. The DNA of the CDR3 is TGTGCCAGTCGGGACAGGGTAGAATATGGCTACACCTTC.

The rearrangement joins TRBV6-2 or TRBV6-3 to TRBJ2-7, with 13 bases aligning to TRBD2. CDR3 length equals 14 residues. With V trimmed by 7 bases and J by 6 bases, 6 bases remained unmatched. Germline V CDR1 and CDR2: MNHEY, SVGEGT. The CDR3 sequence: CASTPRLAGGEQYF. The CDR3 DNA reads as TGTGCCAGCACCCCGCGACTAGCGGGAGGCGAGCAGTACTTC.

In the case of this clonotype: Compared with germline, one end of the junction differs, possibly owing to a read error. The chain uses TRBV7-8 and TRBJ2-5; D is uncertain. Germline V gene data show CDR1 as SGHVS and CDR2 as FQNEAQ. The length of the CDR3 is 14 residues. In DNA form, the CDR3 reads TGTGCCAGCAGCTTACGCCCCTACACGGAGACCCAGTACTTT. It yields the protein CASSLRPYTETQYF.

The chain links TRBV29-1 to TRBJ1-2, with D tentatively TRBD1 (5 bases). Trimming took 4 bases from V and 4 from J, leaving 10 bases between them. The CDR3 contains 12 residues. Germline assignment: CDR1 SQVTM and CDR2 ANQGSEA. The CDR3 nucleotides read TGCAGCGTTGGACCGGGGGGCTATGGCTACACCTTC. Translating it yields CSVGPGGYGYTF.

The rearrangement joins TRBV15 to TRBJ2-1; maybe TRBD1 (7 bases). There are 14 residues in the CDR3. V lost 3 bases and J lost 7, with 13 bases in between. Germline CDR1 LNHNV, CDR2 YYDKDF (reference sequence). The CDR3 region is CATSSRQGGNEQFF. CDR3 coding DNA: TGTGCCACCAGCAGCCGACAGGGAGGAAATGAGCAGTTCTTC.

The V gene is TRBV19, the J gene TRBJ1-1; D gene uncertain. The germline V and J ends were trimmed by 2 bases and 6 bases, with 7 bases remaining between them. This CDR3 contains 12 residues. Germline CDR1 reads LNHDA; CDR2 reads SQIVND (reference sequence). This CDR3 is CASSISVSEAFF. CDR3 bases: TGTGCCAGTAGTATATCAGTTTCTGAAGCTTTCTTT.

The rearrangement links TRBV6-5 to TRBJ2-1, with a weak D call TRBD2 (6 bases). Germline V gene data show CDR1 as MNHEY and CDR2 as SVGAGI. The CDR3 is 14 residues long. V dropped 3 bases and J dropped 5 bases, with 11 bases sitting between them. DNA for the CDR3: TGTGCCAGCAGTTATAGCGGACAAAACAATGAGCAGTTCTTC. As protein: CASSYSGQNNEQFF.

The chain links TRBV20-1 to TRBJ2-7; either TRBD1 or TRBD2 may fit D (5 bases each). V was trimmed by 6 bases and J by 6 bases, leaving 12 bases between them. This CDR3 has 11 residues. The germline V gene has CDR1 DFQATT and CDR2 SNEGSKA (reference sequence). Here the CDR3 DNA reads TGCAGTGCCTTAGGGGCGGGCGAGCAGTACTTC. This gives the protein CSALGAGEQYF.

The rearrangement links TRBV18 to TRBJ2-2; the D gene is possibly TRBD1 (5 bases). There are 16 residues in the CDR3. Looked up from germline, CDR1 is KGHSH and CDR2 is LQKENI. Trimming pared 4 bases from V and 6 bases from J, leaving 18 bases between. CDR3 sequence (DNA): TGTGCCAGCTCACAAAACCGGCAGGGAACTCCCGGGGAGCTGTTTTTT. Translated, it gives CASSQNRQGTPGELFF. Full variable domain (missing parts from reference TRBV18 and TRBJ2-2): NAGVMQNPRHLVRRRGQEARLRCSPMKGHSHVYWYRQLPEEGLKFMVYLQKENIIDESGMPKERFSAEFPKEGPSILRIQQVVRGDSAAYFCASSQNRQGTPGELFFGEGSRLTVL.

CDR3 region: CASSFNFNQPQHF. DNA for the CDR3: TGTGCCAGCAGCTTCAACTTCAATCAGCCCCAGCATTTT. This sequence joins TRBV7-9 and TRBJ1-5; the D is unclear. Looked up from germline, CDR1 is SEHNR and CDR2 is FQNEAQ (reference sequence). The CDR3 consists of 13 residues. V gave up 3 bases and J gave up 3 bases, with 6 bases separating them.

This chain links TRBV27 with TRBJ2-1, with TRBD1 identical over 8 bases. V lost 0 bases and J lost 5; bases outside the gene matches: 6. The germline V gene encodes CDR1 MNHEY and CDR2 SMNVEV (reference sequence). CDR3 size: 16 residues. The CDR3 here is CASSLSPDRVDNEQFF. The CDR3 DNA reads as TGTGCCAGCAGTTTATCTCCGGACAGGGTCGACAATGAGCAGTTCTTC.

This chain joins TRBV10-3 and TRBJ2-5; 13 nucleotides align to TRBD2. Unmatched junction bases numbered 6, after V lost 10 bases and J lost 4 bases. Germline lookup yields CDR1 ENHRY and CDR2 SYGVKD. The CDR3 has 14 amino acids. CDR3 protein: CATRGLAGVETQYF. In DNA form, the CDR3 reads TGTGCCACCAGAGGACTAGCGGGAGTAGAGACCCAGTACTTC.

A few counts support this clonotype. The chain employs TRBV27 and TRBJ2-1; D is possibly TRBD2 (7 bases). V shed 8 bases and J shed 1 base, with 15 bases lying between them. Germline CDR1 is MNHEY and CDR2 is SMNVEV (reference sequence). The CDR3 length is 15 residues. The CDR3 DNA is TGTGCCAGCTCACTAGGGGGAGGGTCCTACAATGAGCAGTTCTTC. Protein sequence: CASSLGGGSYNEQFF.

This clonotype has a handful of counts. This sequence joins TRBV27 and TRBJ1-5, with D perhaps matching TRBD1 (6 bases). This CDR3 has 14 residues. V was trimmed by 6 bases and J by 5 bases, leaving 14 bases between them. Germline CDR1 MNHEY, CDR2 SMNVEV (reference sequence). Written as DNA, the CDR3 is TGTGCCAGCAGGACGCAGGGGAAGCATCAGCCCCAGCATTTT. Protein product: CASRTQGKHQPQHF.

The V gene is TRBV27, the J gene TRBJ2-1, with 12 positions matching TRBD1. The junction had 7 bases not matched to a gene; V was cut back by 7 bases and J by 9 bases. Germline loops: CDR1 MNHEY, CDR2 SMNVEV (reference sequence). This CDR3 is built from 14 residues. The CDR3 loop reads CASTGDRGLGEQFF. CDR3 DNA: TGTGCCAGCACAGGGGACAGGGGGCTCGGTGAGCAGTTCTTC.

The CDR3 reads CASSPVDKPNQPQHF. DNA for the CDR3: TGTGCCAGCAGTCCCGTCGACAAGCCCAATCAGCCCCAGCATTTT. This chain connects TRBV6-2 or TRBV6-3 to TRBJ1-5; D is ambiguous. Per germline, CDR1 MNHEY and CDR2 SVGEGT. V was cut by 5 bases and J by 3 bases, with 14 bases left in between. The length of the CDR3 is 15 residues.

This clonotype occurred once. This sequence joins TRBV5-5 and TRBJ1-5, with unresolved D. Germline loops: CDR1 SGHKS, CDR2 YYEKEE (reference sequence). The V gene lost 0 bases and the J gene lost 5 bases, with 9 bases spanning the gap. This CDR3 has 14 residues. CDR3 residues: CASSLDLRDQPQHF. Written as DNA, the CDR3 is TGTGCCAGCAGCTTGGATCTGAGGGATCAGCCCCAGCATTTT.

This clonotype was seen once. The genes are TRBV29-1 and TRBJ2-6; TRBD1 matches at 7 bases. The V segment lost 1 base and the J segment 3 bases; nucleotides outside the gene matches: 3. CDR3 length: 15 residues. Germline V lookup: CDR1 SQVTM, CDR2 ANQGSEA. The CDR3 here is CSVEAGTVGANVLTF. The CDR3 region has the DNA TGCAGCGTTGAAGCAGGGACAGTTGGGGCCAACGTCCTGACTTTC.

The chain joins TRBV19 to TRBJ2-7; 9 bases line up with TRBD1. The CDR3 loop spans 14 amino acids. CDR1 and CDR2 from the germline V gene are LNHDA and SQIVND (reference sequence). Germline trimming cut 5 bases from V and 4 bases from J; bases unmatched to any gene: 6. CDR3 sequence reads: CASSLPGQGYEQYF. In DNA, the CDR3 is TGTGCCAGTAGTTTACCGGGACAGGGTTACGAGCAGTACTTC.

V gene TRBV19 combines with J gene TRBJ2-7, with D possibly being TRBD2 (5 bases). CDR1 LNHDA and CDR2 SQIVND come from the germline V gene (reference sequence). The CDR3 length is 14 residues. Trimming removed 5 bases from V and 2 bases from J, with 13 bases in between. This chain's CDR3 is CASSFRTATYEQYF. The CDR3 region has the DNA TGTGCCAGTAGTTTCAGGACTGCTACCTACGAGCAGTACTTC.

V is TRBV6-5 and J is TRBJ2-1; TRBD2 might be the D (6 bases). CDR1 is MNHEY and CDR2 is SVGAGI in the germline V gene. The CDR3 is 15 amino acids. The ends were cut back, 5 bases at V and 6 bases at J, with 17 bases in the middle. CDR3 in amino acids: CASSRSFGGSNEQFF. As DNA, the CDR3 is TGTGCCAGCAGTCGATCATTCGGGGGAAGCAATGAGCAGTTCTTC.

Turning to this clonotype: Mismatch with germline at one junction end may stem from a read error. The chain is built from TRBV30 and TRBJ1-1; D call uncertain. Germline V CDR1 and CDR2: GTSNPN, SVGIG (reference sequence). The CDR3 covers 15 residues. Written as DNA, the CDR3 is TGTGCCTGGGTTGACAAAGGACGGCTGAACACCGAAGCTTCCTTT. It translates to CAWVDKGRLNTEASF. Based on the CDR3 plus reference TRBV30 and TRBJ1-1, the full variable domain is SQTIHQWPATLVQPVGSPLSLECTVEGTSNPNLYWYRQAAGRGLQLLFYSVGIGQISSEVPQNLSASRPQDRQFILSSKKLLLSDSGFYLCAWVDKGRLNTEASFGQGTRLTVV.

The sample holds a few counts of this clonotype. V is TRBV6-2 or TRBV6-3 and J is TRBJ1-1; a possible D gene is TRBD1 (6 bases). Germline CDR1 MNHEY, CDR2 SVGEGT. The CDR3 is 17 amino acids. Trimming pared 6 bases from V and 4 bases from J, leaving 24 bases between. Here the CDR3 reads CASREDGTPDSSTEAFF. As DNA, the CDR3 is TGTGCCAGCAGAGAGGACGGGACACCTGACAGTAGCACTGAAGCTTTCTTT.